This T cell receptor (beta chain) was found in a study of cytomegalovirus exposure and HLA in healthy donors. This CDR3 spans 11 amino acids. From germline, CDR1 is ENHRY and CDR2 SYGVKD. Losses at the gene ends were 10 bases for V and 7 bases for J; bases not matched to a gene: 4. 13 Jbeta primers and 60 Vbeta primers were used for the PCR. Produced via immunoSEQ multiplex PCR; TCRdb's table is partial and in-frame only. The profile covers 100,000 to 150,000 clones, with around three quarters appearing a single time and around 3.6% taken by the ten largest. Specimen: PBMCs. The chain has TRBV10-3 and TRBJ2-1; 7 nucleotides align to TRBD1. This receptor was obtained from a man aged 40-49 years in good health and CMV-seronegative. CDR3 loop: CATQTGNEQFF. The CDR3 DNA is TGTGCCACCCAGACAGGGAATGAGCAGTTCTTC.